The next 27 T cell receptor beta chains were all read from a single sample in a study of T cell clonality in common variable immunodeficiency. Data came from immunoSEQ multiplex PCR; TCRdb stores just in-frame clones and leaves some out. The sample has about 30,000 clones, none seen only once. The sequenced sample consisted of peripheral blood mononuclear cells. The receptor set was obtained from a person aged 18 to 75 in good health.

The chain's CDR3 is CASLLSMGTNQPQYF. The CDR3 bases that were read are TGTGCCAGCCTACTCTCGATGGGCACCAATCAGCCG. V gene TRBV7-2 combines with J gene TRBJ2-3; no reliable D call. The read ends 3 residues early relative to the CDR3; the germline J gene fills the gap. From germline, CDR1 is SGHTA and CDR2 FQGNSA. The CDR3 loop spans 15 amino acids.

This clone was found a few times. The sequence runs out 3 residues before the end of the CDR3; the remainder is reconstructed from the germline J gene. J is TRBJ1-2 and V is TRBV6-4; D is perhaps TRBD1 (5 bases). Germline CDR1 MRHNA, CDR2 SNTAGT. This CDR3 has 12 residues. The covered CDR3 bases are TGTGCTGTTCGGGGGGGGTCGAAAGGC. Translating gives CAVRGGSKG. The whole CDR3 is CAVRGGSKGYTF.

In its sample, this clone was seen many times. Read sequence stops 3 residues before the CDR3 end, and the germline J gene provides the missing end. V usage is TRBV20-1 and J usage is TRBJ2-7; 9 bases line up with TRBD1. There are 14 residues in the CDR3. The V gene's germline CDR1 is DFQATT and CDR2 SNEGSKA (reference sequence). V was pared by 4 bases and J by 0 bases, with 4 bases of the junction left unmatched. The CDR3 bases that were read are TGCAGTGCTAAGGGACAGGGCTTCTCCTACGAG. Amino acids: CSAKGQGFSYE. The whole CDR3 reads CSAKGQGFSYEQYF.

This clone was found many times. This CDR3 is CASSFAGVTDTQYF. The covered CDR3 bases are TGTGCCAGTAGCTTCGCGGGGGTCACAGATACG. The J gene is TRBJ2-3, the V gene TRBV19; 7 nucleotides match TRBD2. The CDR3 goes on 3 residues after the read ends, and that part is filled in from the germline J gene. Germline assignment: CDR1 LNHDA and CDR2 SQIVND (reference sequence). V shed 6 bases, J shed 2 bases, and the junction held 5 bases outside the gene matches. The CDR3 is 14 amino acids.

This clone was recorded at least ten times. The CDR3 goes on 3 residues after the read ends, and that part is filled in from the germline J gene. The V call is TRBV14, the J call TRBJ1-1; possibly TRBD1 for D (6 bases). Trimming removed 4 bases at V and 4 bases at J, with 16 bases between. The CDR3 runs to 15 residues. Germline CDR1 SGHDN, CDR2 FVKESK. The CDR3 DNA, read in part, is TGTGCCAGCAGCCGACTCGCAGGGGAAAGCACTGAA. Its protein is CASSRLAGESTE. The whole CDR3 is CASSRLAGESTEAFF.

Worth noting for this clone: The read ends 3 residues early relative to the CDR3; the germline J gene fills the gap. The chain uses TRBV2 and TRBJ1-2, with D unclear. The germline V gene has CDR1 SNHLY and CDR2 FYNNEI. V lost 5 bases to trimming and J lost 5 bases, with 15 bases between them. CDR3 length: 14 residues. Partial CDR3 DNA: TGTGCCAGCAGTCTCGACACTCAGGTATATGGC. Translation: CASSLDTQVYG. The full CDR3 sequence reads CASSLDTQVYGYTF.

This clone appeared many times. The read is 3 residues too short to cover the CDR3 end, so that end is filled in from the germline J gene. V is TRBV4-2 and J is TRBJ1-6, with TRBD1 matching over 11 bases. CDR3 length equals 21 residues. Germline lookup yields CDR1 LGHNA and CDR2 YNFKEQ. V lost 4 bases to trimming and J lost 5 bases; unmatched junction nucleotides: 19. The CDR3 reads CASSRTPGQGVASANNSPLHF. Incomplete CDR3 DNA: TGTGCCAGCAGCCGAACCCCGGGACAGGGGGTAGCCTCGGCAAATAATTCACCC.

This clone has just a few counts. Read sequence stops 3 residues before the CDR3 end, and the germline J gene provides the missing end. The chain recombines TRBV19 with TRBJ1-6, with a possible D match to TRBD1 (5 bases). CDR1 and CDR2 from the germline V gene are LNHDA and SQIVND (reference sequence). The CDR3 extends over 14 amino acids. With 6 bases removed from V and 7 bases from J, the gap between germline ends came to 13 bases. CDR3: CASSHPGGNSPLHF. Incomplete CDR3 DNA: TGTGCCAGTAGCCACCCCGGGGGAAATTCACCC.

In this sample, this clone turned up many times. The CDR3 goes on 3 residues after the read ends, and that part is filled in from the germline J gene. The chain couples TRBV10-3 to TRBJ2-5, with 8 bases identical to TRBD2. V lost 6 bases, J lost 0 bases, and 6 bases stayed unmatched. CDR1 is ENHRY, CDR2 SYGVKD, per germline. The CDR3 has 15 amino acids. The DNA read from the CDR3 is TGTGCCATCAGGTCTAGCGGGCCGTACCAAGAGACC. This translates into CAIRSSGPYQET. The complete CDR3 protein is CAIRSSGPYQETQYF.

At least ten counts were recorded for this clone. The read terminates 3 residues before the CDR3 end, so the remaining end is supplied by the germline J gene. The gene calls are TRBV28 and TRBJ2-2; 10 nucleotides agree with TRBD1. This CDR3 has 14 amino acids. Germline loops: CDR1 MDHEN, CDR2 SYDVKM. J was trimmed by 5 bases and V by 4 bases; bases with no gene match: 1. This chain's CDR3 is CASSSGQGTGELFF. The sequenced CDR3 bases are TGTGCCAGCAGTTCGGGACAGGGGACCGGGGAG. Based on the CDR3 plus reference TRBV28 and TRBJ2-2, the full variable domain is DVKVTQSSRYLVKRTGEKVFLECVQDMDHENMFWYRQDPGLGLRLIYFSYDVKMKEKGDIPEGYSVSREKKERFSLILESASTNQTSMYLCASSSGQGTGELFFGEGSRLTVL.

In its sample, this clone was seen many times. The CDR3 end lies 3 residues beyond the end of the read and is filled in from the germline J gene. The V gene is TRBV4-1, the J gene TRBJ2-1; TRBD2 agrees at 10 bases. The ends lost 2 bases at V and 7 bases at J; junction bases unmatched: 11. The CDR3 is made up of 17 amino acids. Per the germline V gene, CDR1 is MGHRA and CDR2 is YSYEKL. The sequenced part of the CDR3 DNA is TGCGCCAGCAGCCAACCGTACATTAGCGGGGGGATTAATGAG. Translating gives CASSQPYISGGINE. The full CDR3 protein reads CASSQPYISGGINEQFF.

In this sample, this clone turned up many times. The DNA ends 3 residues before the CDR3 does, and the rest of the CDR3 is filled in from the germline J gene. This chain links TRBV20-1 with TRBJ2-7; 9 bases agree with TRBD1. The CDR3 totals 14 residues. The V gene's germline CDR1 is DFQATT and CDR2 SNEGSKA (reference sequence). V was clipped by 5 bases and J by 0 bases; unmatched bases: 5. The CDR3 sequence is CSALGTGTSYEQYF. CDR3 DNA (partial): TGCAGTGCTCTAGGGACAGGGACCTCCTACGAG.

This clone was observed many times. The read gets to within 3 residues of the CDR3 end, and the germline J gene fills in the rest. The chain combines TRBV7-9 with TRBJ2-4; a weak D match, TRBD2 (5 bases). The V gene's germline CDR1 is SEHNR and CDR2 FQNEAQ (reference sequence). The CDR3 has 15 amino acids. V lost 5 bases and J 0 bases, leaving 11 bases between the germline ends. The DNA read from the CDR3 is TGTGCCAGCAGCCCCGATGGACTAGCCAAAAACATT. Amino acids: CASSPDGLAKNI. The whole CDR3 sequence is CASSPDGLAKNIQYF.

A word on this clone: The read ends 3 residues shy of where the CDR3 ends; the end is completed using the germline J gene. The V call is TRBV7-2, the J call TRBJ1-5; tentative D call: TRBD1 (5 bases). V dropped 3 bases and J dropped 0 bases, with 9 bases sitting between them. CDR1 is SGHTA, CDR2 FQGNSA, per germline. The CDR3 runs to 15 residues. The CDR3 spells CASSLGDYSNQPQHF. CDR3 DNA, as far as it was read: TGTGCCAGCAGCTTGGGGGACTATAGCAATCAGCCC.

A remark on this clone: The sequenced fragment ends 3 residues before the CDR3 boundary, so the rest is inferred from the germline J gene. The chain carries TRBV2 and TRBJ1-1; no reliable D call. Per germline, CDR1 SNHLY and CDR2 FYNNEI. V lost 0 bases to trimming and J lost 1 base, with 12 bases between them. CDR3 length: 16 amino acids. The part of the CDR3 DNA that was read is TGTGCCAGCAGTGAAGCGCTTGGGCGGGCGAACACTGAA. It specifies CASSEALGRANTE. In full, the CDR3 reads CASSEALGRANTEAFF.

This clone was found many times. The sequenced fragment ends 3 residues before the CDR3 boundary, so the rest is inferred from the germline J gene. The V gene is TRBV7-9, the J gene TRBJ2-7; a weak D match, TRBD2 (7 bases). This CDR3 comprises 13 residues. The V end was cut by 8 bases, the J end by 2 bases, with 13 bases between. Germline lookup yields CDR1 SEHNR and CDR2 FQNEAQ (reference sequence). The CDR3 sequence: CASSEGGTYEQYF. Partial CDR3 DNA: TGTGCCAGCTCTGAGGGGGGGACCTACGAG. Full variable domain (rest looked up from reference TRBV7-9 and TRBJ2-7): DTGVSQNPRHKITKRGQNVTFRCDPISEHNRLYWYRQTLGQGPEFLTYFQNEAQLEKSRLLSDRFSAERPKGSFSTLEIQRTEQGDSAMYLCASSEGGTYEQYFGPGTRLTVT.

Points on this clone: Coverage ceases 3 residues before the CDR3 finishes, and the germline J gene fills in the end. The chain uses TRBV18 and TRBJ1-1; D uncertain. Trimming left V 3 bases short and J 6 bases short, with 8 bases between. The germline gives CDR1 KGHSH, CDR2 LQKENI. CDR3 length equals 12 residues. The CDR3 here is CASSPGGAEAFF. CDR3 DNA (partial): TGTGCCAGCTCACCTGGCGGCGCTGAA.

This clone was observed at least ten times. The read terminates 3 residues ahead of where the CDR3 ends, so the germline J gene completes it. V is TRBV19 and J is TRBJ2-1; D might be TRBD1 or TRBD2, each matching 6 bases. Per the germline V gene, CDR1 is LNHDA and CDR2 is SQIVND (reference sequence). The CDR3 sequence is 15 residues long. With 3 bases removed from V and 5 bases from J, the gap between germline ends came to 14 bases. CDR3 protein: CASSIGGTLNNEQFF. CDR3 bases read: TGTGCCAGTAGTATTGGCGGGACACTTAACAATGAG.

At least ten counts were recorded for this clone. Coverage ceases 3 residues before the CDR3 finishes, and the germline J gene fills in the end. The chain recombines TRBV19 with TRBJ1-1; D not certain. Trimming stripped 3 bases from V and 4 bases from J, with 12 bases between. The CDR3 spans 14 residues. Per the germline V gene, CDR1 is LNHDA and CDR2 is SQIVND (reference sequence). The CDR3 bases that were read are TGTGCCAGTAGTATTATCGTGTTTTCCACTGAA. Protein product: CASSIIVFSTE. The entire CDR3 is CASSIIVFSTEAFF. Looking up the rest from reference TRBV19 and TRBJ1-1 gives the full variable domain: DGGITQSPKYLFRKEGQNVTLSCEQNLNHDAMYWYRQDPGQGLRLIYYSQIVNDFQKGDIAEGYSVSREKKESFPLTVTSAQKNPTAFYLCASSIIVFSTEAFFGQGTRLTVV.

This clone has a count of ten or more. Read sequence stops 3 residues before the CDR3 end, and the germline J gene provides the missing end. The rearrangement joins TRBV2 to TRBJ2-3; D possibly corresponds to TRBD2 (6 bases). The V and J ends lost 8 bases and 1 base respectively, with 10 bases between them. This CDR3 has 13 amino acids. Germline V lookup: CDR1 SNHLY, CDR2 FYNNEI. CDR3 region: CASGGERTDTQYF. The DNA read from the CDR3 is TGTGCCAGCGGCGGGGAGCGCACAGATACG.

In its sample, this clone was seen many times. The read gets to within 3 residues of the CDR3 end, and the germline J gene fills in the rest. V gene TRBV18 combines with J gene TRBJ1-1; TRBD1 matches 8 bases. The CDR3 totals 13 residues. Germline CDR1 reads KGHSH; CDR2 reads LQKENI. CDR3 amino acids: CASSPGRDRRAFF. The sequenced CDR3 bases are TGTGCCAGCTCACCGGGGAGGGACAGGAGG.

The table lists this clone with many counts. The CDR3 end falls 3 residues outside the read, so it is completed with the germline J gene. The chain is built from TRBV30 and TRBJ1-2, with D possibly TRBD1 on 6 matching bases. V gave up 5 bases and J gave up 4 bases, with 14 bases separating them. The CDR3 covers 13 residues. From germline, CDR1 is GTSNPN and CDR2 SVGIG (reference sequence). CDR3 bases read: TGTGCCTGGGGCCGAACAGGGTTCTATGGC. Protein product: CAWGRTGFYG. The CDR3 as a whole reads CAWGRTGFYGYTF.

This clone was observed many times. The sequence runs out 3 residues before the end of the CDR3; the remainder is reconstructed from the germline J gene. This chain uses TRBV7-2 with TRBJ2-5; TRBD1 agrees at 8 bases. The CDR3 covers 13 residues. Losses at the gene ends were 7 bases for V and 5 bases for J; bases not matched to a gene: 6. Germline-derived CDR1 and CDR2 are SGHTA and FQGNSA. The CDR3 DNA, read in part, is TGTGCCAGCACCCCAGGGGACAGGGAGACC. Protein product: CASTPGDRET. The whole CDR3 protein reads CASTPGDRETQYF. The variable domain in full, completed from reference TRBV7-2 and TRBJ2-5, reads GAGVSQSPSNKVTEKGKDVELRCDPISGHTALYWYRQSLGQGLEFLIYFQGNSAPDKSGLPSDRFSAERTGGSVSTLTIQRTQQEDSAVYLCASTPGDRETQYFGPGTRLLVL.

Concerning this clone itself: The read halts 3 residues ahead of the CDR3 end, with the missing end drawn from the germline J gene. The chain employs TRBV2 and TRBJ1-4; a weak D match, TRBD1 (5 bases). Germline V lookup: CDR1 SNHLY, CDR2 FYNNEI. The CDR3 consists of 14 residues. Trimming removed 5 bases from V and 3 bases from J, with 10 bases in between. CDR3 protein: CASSIGVANEKLFF. CDR3 bases read: TGTGCCAGCAGTATAGGGGTGGCTAATGAAAAA.

In this sample, this clone turned up a few times. This sequence is one base from a far larger clone and is likely a read error. Read coverage stops 3 residues before the CDR3 terminus; the germline J gene supplies the remainder. The chain carries TRBV18 and TRBJ1-2, with a tentative D call TRBD1 (6 bases). V lost 2 bases, J lost 6 bases, and 16 bases lay in between. Germline CDR1 KGHSH, CDR2 LQKENI. The CDR3 runs 15 residues. The CDR3 bases that were read are TGTGCCAGCTCACCAGGGCAGGGGCGTAGCGATGGC. This encodes CASSPGQGRSDG. The full CDR3 is CASSPGQGRSDGYTF.

This clone was detected ten times or more. The read stops 3 residues short of the end of the CDR3; the missing end is completed from the germline J gene. This sequence joins TRBV7-2 and TRBJ2-1, with D hard to call. Germline CDR1 and CDR2: SGHTA and FQGNSA. V was cut by 5 bases and J by 7 bases, with 9 bases left in between. The CDR3 is 12 amino acids. The CDR3 is CASSLSRNEQFF. CDR3 DNA, as far as it was read: TGTGCCAGCAGCCTGAGCAGGAATGAG.

This clone was seen ten or more times. The read ends 3 residues before the CDR3 terminus; that terminus is restored from the germline J gene. This chain joins TRBV2 and TRBJ1-1; D gene uncertain. Germline V gives CDR1 SNHLY, CDR2 FYNNEI. CDR3 length equals 12 residues. CDR3 bases read: TGTGCCAGCAGCCTAGAAAACCGGAGG. The encoded protein is CASSLENRR. The full-length CDR3 reads as CASSLENRRAFF.